The 30 T cell receptor beta chains below all came from one sample that was sequenced in a study of Tregs in tolerant kidney transplant recipients. Mixed chimerism was transient after nonmyeloablative marrow transplants from related graft donors. Sequencing was performed with immunoSEQ multiplex PCR; in TCRdb, only in-frame clones are kept and a portion is missing. The sample holds about 100,000 clones, approximately 93% seen once. The sample here was CD4+ T cells from blood (PBMCs), taken 12 months after the transplant. These receptors were obtained from a human patient who received a combined kidney and bone marrow transplant. The graft donor may have contributed some T cells.

The chain is built from TRBV5-1 and TRBJ2-5; 10 bases agree with TRBD1. The germline CDR1 and CDR2 sequences are SGHRS and YFSETQ. After removal of 4 bases from V and 4 bases from J, the junction contained 7 bases not matched to a gene. The CDR3 has 15 amino acids. The CDR3 protein is CASSRQGAQGETQYF. The CDR3 DNA sequence: TGCGCCAGCAGCCGACAGGGGGCGCAGGGAGAGACCCAGTACTTC.

The genes are TRBV4-2 and TRBJ1-1; 9 nucleotides line up with TRBD1. The germline V gene has CDR1 LGHNA and CDR2 YNFKEQ. The V and J ends lost 3 bases and 4 bases, in that order; junction bases with no gene match: 9. This CDR3 contains 16 residues. CDR3 in amino acids: CASSQDGQGKTTEAFF. DNA of the CDR3: TGTGCCAGCAGCCAGGATGGACAGGGGAAGACCACTGAAGCTTTCTTT.

This clone was recorded a few times. V is TRBV7-2 and J is TRBJ2-2; 9 bases agree with TRBD2. The V segment lost 6 bases and the J segment 7 bases; nucleotides outside the gene matches: 6. The CDR3 extends over 14 amino acids. Germline values: CDR1 SGHTA, CDR2 FQGNSA. The CDR3 sequence is CASSLSGRIGELFF. The CDR3 nucleotides read TGTGCCAGCAGTCTTAGCGGGAGAATCGGGGAGCTGTTTTTT.

The genes are TRBV20-1 and TRBJ2-1; possibly TRBD1 for D (5 bases). Germline V gene sequence: CDR1 DFQATT, CDR2 SNEGSKA (reference sequence). CDR3 length equals 11 residues. Trimming took off 3 bases at V and 10 bases at J, with 10 bases between the two ends. The CDR3 spells CSASRVREQFF. CDR3 coding DNA: TGCAGTGCTAGCAGGGTAAGGGAGCAGTTCTTC.

The J gene is TRBJ2-1, the V gene TRBV6-5; 7 bases match TRBD1. Germline V CDR1 and CDR2: MNHEY, SVGAGI. J was trimmed by 3 bases and V by 10 bases; bases with no gene match: 6. The CDR3 runs to 13 residues. As DNA, the CDR3 is TGTGCCACCCGACAGGGAAGCTACAATGAGCAGTTCTTC. As protein: CATRQGSYNEQFF.

The chain couples TRBV18 to TRBJ2-7, with TRBD2 as a possible D gene (5 bases). With 3 bases removed from V and 7 bases from J, the gap between germline ends came to 13 bases. The CDR3 covers 13 residues. The germline V gene has CDR1 KGHSH and CDR2 LQKENI. The DNA of the CDR3 is TGTGCCAGCTCACCGGTGGGCACTAGGGAGCAGTACTTC. Residues: CASSPVGTREQYF.

The genes are TRBV7-3 and TRBJ1-5; 10 bases are shared with TRBD1. Germline V gene sequence: CDR1 SGHTA, CDR2 FQGTGA. The CDR3 sequence is 14 residues long. V lost 5 bases and J lost 7; bases outside the gene matches: 5. The CDR3 spells CASSAGTGAQPQHF. The CDR3 DNA is TGTGCCAGCAGCGCCGGGACAGGGGCCCAGCCCCAGCATTTT.

The genes are TRBV7-9 and TRBJ1-5; D uncertain. The germline CDR1 and CDR2 sequences are SEHNR and FQNEAQ (reference sequence). V lost 1 base and J 0 bases, leaving 4 bases between the germline ends. This CDR3 region has 14 residues. For the CDR3, the DNA is TGTGCCAGCAGCTTAGTTAATAGCAATCAGCCCCAGCATTTT. Translated, it gives CASSLVNSNQPQHF.

The V and J genes are TRBV5-1 and TRBJ2-7; 7 nucleotides agree with TRBD2. J gave up 6 bases and V 1 base, and 10 bases lay outside the gene matches. Germline V gene lookup returns CDR1 SGHRS and CDR2 YFSETQ. CDR3 length: 15 residues. CDR3 amino acids: CASSLIQGGASEQYF. The DNA for the CDR3 is TGCGCCAGCAGCTTGATCCAGGGAGGGGCCTCCGAGCAGTACTTC.

The rearrangement links TRBV5-6 to TRBJ2-5; 8 nucleotides align to TRBD2. V lost 4 bases, J lost 7 bases, and 6 bases stayed unmatched. Germline CDR1 is SGHDT and CDR2 is YYEEEE. This CDR3 has 13 residues. CDR3 loop: CASSKAGVGTQYF. CDR3 in DNA: TGTGCCAGCAGCAAAGCGGGAGTGGGGACCCAGTACTTC. The whole variable domain, filled in from reference TRBV5-6 and TRBJ2-5, reads DAGVTQSPTHLIKTRGQQVTLRCSPKSGHDTVSWYQQALGQGPQFIFQYYEEEERQRGNFPDRFSGHQFPNYSSELNVNALLLGDSALYLCASSKAGVGTQYFGPGTRLLVL.

J is TRBJ1-5 and V is TRBV9, with D possibly matching TRBD1 (6 bases). The V gene's germline CDR1 is SGDLS and CDR2 YYNGEE. The CDR3 covers 14 residues. V lost 3 bases and J 7 bases, leaving 14 bases between the germline ends. CDR3 sequence: CASSDSGVGQPQHF. CDR3 DNA sequence: TGTGCCAGCAGCGACTCAGGGGTAGGCCAGCCCCAGCATTTT.

This clone was seen only once. V and J are TRBV19 and TRBJ1-2, with D possibly matching TRBD1 (5 bases). Between the trimmed V and J ends, which lost 3 bases and 6 bases, there was a span of 14 bases. The germline V gene encodes CDR1 LNHDA and CDR2 SQIVND (reference sequence). The CDR3 extends over 14 amino acids. The CDR3 spells CASSILGRMNGYTF. DNA for the CDR3: TGTGCCAGTAGTATTCTGGGGCGCATGAATGGCTACACCTTC.

This clone was seen a single time. The chain is built from TRBV19 and TRBJ2-7, with 7 positions matching TRBD2. Germline CDR1 reads LNHDA; CDR2 reads SQIVND (reference sequence). V shed 6 bases and J 0 bases; nucleotides not matched to a gene: 2. The CDR3 length is 13 residues. The CDR3, as DNA: TGTGCCAGTAGACGGGACTACTCCTACGAGCAGTACTTC. Residues: CASRRDYSYEQYF.

The J gene is TRBJ2-7, the V gene TRBV10-3; possibly TRBD1 for D (6 bases). The V and J ends lost 2 bases and 4 bases respectively, with 12 bases between them. CDR3 length: 14 residues. Germline-derived CDR1 and CDR2 are ENHRY and SYGVKD. The CDR3 DNA reads as TGTGCCATCAGTGAGGGCAGGGGCCTATACGAGCAGTACTTC. Amino acid sequence: CAISEGRGLYEQYF.

The V gene is TRBV2, the J gene TRBJ2-1, with TRBD1 as a possible D gene (5 bases). This CDR3 spans 17 amino acids. Deletions cut 1 base from V and 8 bases from J, with 21 bases between. The germline CDR1 and CDR2 sequences are SNHLY and FYNNEI. The CDR3 nucleotides are TGTGCCAGCAGTGAAGGACAGATGGGTACGTACAACGATGAGCAGTTCTTC. Its translation is CASSEGQMGTYNDEQFF.

This clone was seen only once. This chain uses TRBV9 with TRBJ2-7, with 13 bases matching TRBD2. The germline CDR1 and CDR2 sequences are SGDLS and YYNGEE. The junction had 4 bases not matched to a gene; V was cut back by 3 bases and J by 7 bases. The CDR3 consists of 14 residues. CDR3 DNA: TGTGCCAGCAGCGGGACTAGCGGGAGTAGTGAGCAGTACTTC. Protein product: CASSGTSGSSEQYF.

This chain links TRBV29-1 with TRBJ2-1, with 9 bases lining up with TRBD1. Trimming cost V 7 bases and J 0 bases; bases outside gene matches: 4. The CDR3 covers 14 residues. Per the germline V gene, CDR1 is SQVTM and CDR2 is ANQGSEA. The CDR3 loop is CSGTGGRSYNEQFF. The CDR3 DNA is TGCAGCGGCACAGGGGGCCGCTCCTACAATGAGCAGTTCTTC.

This clone is a singleton in its sample. In DNA form, the CDR3 reads TGTGCCAGCAGCTTATCCTTTTTTAACTACGAGCAGTACTTC. This encodes CASSLSFFNYEQYF. The J gene is TRBJ2-7, the V gene TRBV7-2, with D hard to call. The V end was cut by 2 bases, the J end by 3 bases, with 11 bases between. Germline V gene data show CDR1 as SGHTA and CDR2 as FQGNSA. The CDR3 extends over 14 amino acids.

As to this clone: The junction departs from the called germline gene at one end, perhaps through a read error. Other DNA sequences in this sample translate to the same CDR3. The gene calls are TRBV5-4 and TRBJ1-6; unclear D gene. The CDR3 length is 16 residues. Germline CDR1 reads SGHNT; CDR2 reads YYREEE (reference sequence). The chain's CDR3 is CASSLLDNSYNSPLHF. The DNA for the CDR3 is TGTGCCAGCAGCCTCCTCGACAACTCCTATAATTCCCCCCTCCACTTT.

V and J are TRBV5-1 and TRBJ1-4, with 8 bases matching TRBD1. CDR3 size: 14 residues. The V segment lost 4 bases and the J segment 8 bases; nucleotides outside the gene matches: 7. Per the germline V gene, CDR1 is SGHRS and CDR2 is YFSETQ. The CDR3 coding sequence is TGCGCCAGCAGCGCGGGACAGGTGGGGGAAAAACTGTTTTTT. It encodes CASSAGQVGEKLFF.

This chain links TRBV19 with TRBJ1-1; 7 nucleotides align to TRBD1. Germline values: CDR1 LNHDA, CDR2 SQIVND (reference sequence). The CDR3 consists of 14 residues. The junction had 3 bases not matched to a gene; V was cut back by 4 bases and J by 1 base. The CDR3 protein is CASSSGQENTEAFF. Written as DNA, the CDR3 is TGTGCCAGTAGTAGTGGACAGGAGAACACTGAAGCTTTCTTT.

The chain combines TRBV7-2 with TRBJ2-3, with 7 bases identical to TRBD2. Germline lookup yields CDR1 SGHTA and CDR2 FQGNSA. Trimming removed 5 bases from V and 5 bases from J; junction bases left unmatched: 10. This CDR3 is 15 amino acids long. This CDR3 is CASSQRDLGVDTQYF. The CDR3 DNA reads TGTGCCAGCAGCCAGCGGGACTTAGGTGTAGATACGCAGTATTTT.

The gene calls are TRBV7-9 and TRBJ1-2; 8 bases are shared with TRBD1. Germline V lookup: CDR1 SEHNR, CDR2 FQNEAQ (reference sequence). This CDR3 is built from 16 residues. V was pared by 3 bases and J by 4 bases, with 10 bases of the junction left unmatched. CDR3 sequence reads: CASSFLLGQGSYGYTF. The CDR3 DNA is TGTGCCAGCAGCTTTCTCCTAGGACAGGGTTCCTATGGCTACACCTTC.

As concerns this clone: The junction departs from the called germline gene at one end, perhaps through a read error. The gene calls are TRBV7-8 and TRBJ2-5; 12 bases are a match to TRBD2. The CDR3 runs to 12 residues. Germline CDR1 reads SGHVS; CDR2 reads FQNEAQ. The CDR3 region is CASRLAGGPTDF. CDR3 nucleotide sequence: TGTGCCAGCAGACTAGCGGGGGGCCCCACGGACTTC.

The V and J genes are TRBV29-1 and TRBJ1-2; a possible D gene is TRBD1 (5 bases). Germline CDR1 reads SQVTM; CDR2 reads ANQGSEA. The V gene lost 1 base and the J gene lost 3 bases, with 15 bases spanning the gap. This CDR3 has 15 residues. CDR3 loop: CSVEAVGLGDYGYTF. In DNA, the CDR3 is TGCAGCGTTGAAGCGGTGGGGTTAGGGGACTATGGCTACACCTTC.

The count of this clone is one. V is TRBV10-3 and J is TRBJ2-1; the D gene is possibly TRBD2 (7 bases). Germline V lookup: CDR1 ENHRY, CDR2 SYGVKD. The CDR3 spans 14 residues. Trimming stripped 2 bases from V and 7 bases from J, with 12 bases between. In DNA form, the CDR3 reads TGTGCCATCAGTGAGCGGGGGGCGGGGAATGAGCAGTTCTTC. Protein product: CAISERGAGNEQFF.

The V call is TRBV7-2, the J call TRBJ2-1; D gene unclear. V lost 7 bases and J 0 bases, leaving 13 bases between the germline ends. CDR3 size: 15 residues. Germline lookup yields CDR1 SGHTA and CDR2 FQGNSA. DNA of the CDR3: TGTGCCAGCACCGTTCTGAGGAGCTCCTACAATGAGCAGTTCTTC. Translated: CASTVLRSSYNEQFF. The variable domain in full, with the rest retrieved from reference TRBV7-2 and TRBJ2-1, is GAGVSQSPSNKVTEKGKDVELRCDPISGHTALYWYRQSLGQGLEFLIYFQGNSAPDKSGLPSDRFSAERTGGSVSTLTIQRTQQEDSAVYLCASTVLRSSYNEQFFGPGTRLTVL.

The chain combines TRBV6-1 with TRBJ1-2; maybe TRBD1 (6 bases). The CDR3 contains 13 residues. In germline, CDR1 is MNHNS, CDR2 SASEGT. The germline V and J ends were trimmed by 3 bases and 7 bases, with 12 bases remaining between them. The CDR3 nucleotides are TGTGCCAGCAGTGACCAGGGGTCAGGTGGCTACACCTTC. Translated, it gives CASSDQGSGGYTF.

Turning to this clone: Other DNA sequences of this sample code for an identical CDR3. The chain has TRBV28 and TRBJ1-6, with D unclear. The V and J ends lost 4 bases and 13 bases respectively, with 8 bases between them. The CDR3 loop spans 11 amino acids. In germline, CDR1 is MDHEN, CDR2 SYDVKM. CDR3 region: CASSSVSPLHF. The CDR3 DNA reads as TGTGCCAGCAGTTCAGTTTCCCCCCTCCACTTT. The variable domain in full, with the rest retrieved from reference TRBV28 and TRBJ1-6, is DVKVTQSSRYLVKRTGEKVFLECVQDMDHENMFWYRQDPGLGLRLIYFSYDVKMKEKGDIPEGYSVSREKKERFSLILESASTNQTSMYLCASSSVSPLHFGNGTRLTVT.

The DNA of the CDR3 is TGTGCCAGCAGCCCAAGGACAGGGGGCAGTGGCAATCAGCCCCAGCATTTT. This sequence encodes CASSPRTGGSGNQPQHF. The chain combines TRBV21-1 with TRBJ1-5; the table's D gene call, TRBD1, was not cross checked with the DNA. TRBV21-1 is designated a pseudogene. The CDR3 sequence is 17 residues long.